A selection of T cell receptor beta chains follows, all from one sample in a study of early T cells in non-severe SARS-CoV-2 infection. One entry per CDR3 protein, called by TCRdb with MiXCR from the 5' RACE reads. This sample has tens of thousands of distinct CDR3 sequences; roughly an eighth occur once, and the top ten carry about 16%. Sequenced: whole blood. All receptors come from an adult who was a healthcare worker with PCR-confirmed SARS-CoV-2 infection or an uninfected control (not recorded which). The CDR3 runs from the conserved cysteine through the conserved F or W. A D gene is named only where the DNA matches it firmly. Rows give clone size only sometimes, using once, few, many, or a class for an expanded clone.

>TRBJ2-7|NA|NA|TRBV7-8
TGTGCCAGCAGCTTAGAAGGGGGCTCCTACGAGCAGTACTTC
CASSLEGGSYEQYF
>TRBJ1-2|TRBD1|few|TRBV28
TGTGCCAGCAGTTCGACAGGGGAGGACTATGGCTACACCTTC
CASSSTGEDYGYTF
>TRBJ2-1|NA|NA|TRBV29-1
TGCAGCGTTGAGGAGGGGCGGCGGGAGCAGTTCTTC
CSVEEGRREQFF
>TRBJ2-2|NA|medium-sized|TRBV10-3
TGTGCCATCCCCGCCGGGCGTCTACAGGCAGCCGGGGAGCTGTTTTTT
CAIPAGRLQAAGELFF
>TRBJ2-1|NA|NA|TRBV6-2/TRBV6-3
TGTGCCAGCAGCCTAAACCGGTTCAATGAGCAGTTCTTC
CASSLNRFNEQFF
>TRBJ2-5|NA|NA|TRBV3-1
TGTGCCAGCAGCCACCACAGGCGACCCAAAGAGACCCAGTACTTC
CASSHHRRPKETQYF
>TRBJ1-6|NA|many|TRBV28
TGTGCCACAAAGGGGGGAATTGGTTCACCCCTCCACTTT
CATKGGIGSPLHF
>TRBJ2-7|NA|few|TRBV6-5
TGTGCCAGCAGTTTAAACTCCTACGAGCAGTACTTC
CASSLNSYEQYF
>TRBJ2-1|TRBD2|NA|TRBV20-1
TGCAGTGCTCCTCCGAGCGGGAGAATCTCTGGCGAGCAGTTCTTC
CSAPPSGRISGEQFF
>TRBJ2-7|NA|NA|TRBV24-1
TGTGCCACCAGTGATTTTAGAGGGGAGTCCTACGAGCAGTACTTC
CATSDFRGESYEQYF